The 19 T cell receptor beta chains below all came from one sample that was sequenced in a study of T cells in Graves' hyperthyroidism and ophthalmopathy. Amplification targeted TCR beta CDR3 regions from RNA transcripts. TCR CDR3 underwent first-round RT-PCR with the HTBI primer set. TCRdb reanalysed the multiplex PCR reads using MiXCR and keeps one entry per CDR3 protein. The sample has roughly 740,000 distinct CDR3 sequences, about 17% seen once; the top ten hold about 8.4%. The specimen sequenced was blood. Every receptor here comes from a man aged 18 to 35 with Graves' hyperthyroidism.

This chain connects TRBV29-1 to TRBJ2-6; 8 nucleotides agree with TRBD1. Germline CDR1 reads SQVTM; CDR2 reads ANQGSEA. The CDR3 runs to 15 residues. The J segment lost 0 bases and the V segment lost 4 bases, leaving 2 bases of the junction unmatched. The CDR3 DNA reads TGCAGCGTTGGGGACAGGTACTCTGGGGCCAACGTCCTGACTTTC. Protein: CSVGDRYSGANVLTF.

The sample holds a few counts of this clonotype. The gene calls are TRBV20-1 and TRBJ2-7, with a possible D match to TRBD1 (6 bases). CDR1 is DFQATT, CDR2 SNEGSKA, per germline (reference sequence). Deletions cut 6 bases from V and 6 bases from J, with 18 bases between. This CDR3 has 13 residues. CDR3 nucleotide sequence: TGCAGTGCAGCTGGGGGCCGGGCTGGCGAGCAGTACTTC. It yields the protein CSAAGGRAGEQYF.

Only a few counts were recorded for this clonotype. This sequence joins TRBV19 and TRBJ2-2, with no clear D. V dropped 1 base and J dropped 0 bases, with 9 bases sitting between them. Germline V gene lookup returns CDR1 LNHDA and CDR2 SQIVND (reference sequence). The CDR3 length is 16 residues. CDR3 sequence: CASSIARTTNTGELFF. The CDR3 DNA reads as TGTGCCAGTAGTATAGCGCGCACAACGAACACCGGGGAGCTGTTTTTT.

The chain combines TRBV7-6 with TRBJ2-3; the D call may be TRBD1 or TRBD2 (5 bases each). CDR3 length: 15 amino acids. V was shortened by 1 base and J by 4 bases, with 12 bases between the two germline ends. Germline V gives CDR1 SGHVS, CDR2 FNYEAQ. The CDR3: CASSLEGRRPDTQYF. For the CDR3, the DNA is TGTGCCAGCAGCTTAGAGGGACGCCGGCCAGATACGCAGTATTTT.

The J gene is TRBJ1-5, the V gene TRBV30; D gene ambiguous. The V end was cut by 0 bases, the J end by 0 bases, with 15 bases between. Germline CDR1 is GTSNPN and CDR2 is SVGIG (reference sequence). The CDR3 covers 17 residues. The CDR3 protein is CAWSVAAGTYSNQPQHF. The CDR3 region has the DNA TGTGCCTGGAGTGTAGCCGCAGGAACCTATAGCAATCAGCCCCAGCATTTT.

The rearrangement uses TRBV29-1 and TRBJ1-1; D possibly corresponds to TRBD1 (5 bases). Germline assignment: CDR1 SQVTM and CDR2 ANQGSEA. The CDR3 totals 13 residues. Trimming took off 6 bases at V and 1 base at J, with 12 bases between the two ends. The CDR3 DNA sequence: TGCAGCGTGGGCCTACAGGCGAACACTGAAGCTTTCTTT. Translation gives CSVGLQANTEAFF.

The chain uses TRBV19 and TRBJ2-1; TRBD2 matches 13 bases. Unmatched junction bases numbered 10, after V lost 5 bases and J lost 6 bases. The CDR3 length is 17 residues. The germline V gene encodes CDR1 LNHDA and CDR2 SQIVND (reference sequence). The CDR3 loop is CASSVTSGRTNGNEQFF. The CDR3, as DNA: TGTGCCAGTAGTGTGACTAGCGGGAGGACCAACGGCAATGAGCAGTTCTTC.

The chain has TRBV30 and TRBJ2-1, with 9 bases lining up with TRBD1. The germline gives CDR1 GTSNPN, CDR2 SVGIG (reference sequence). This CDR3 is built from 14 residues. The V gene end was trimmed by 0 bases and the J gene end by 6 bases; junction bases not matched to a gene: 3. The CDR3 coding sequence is TGTGCCTGGAGTGTGGGGACAGGGCTCAATGAGCAGTTCTTC. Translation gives CAWSVGTGLNEQFF. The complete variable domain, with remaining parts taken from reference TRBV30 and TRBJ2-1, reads SQTIHQWPATLVQPVGSPLSLECTVEGTSNPNLYWYRQAAGRGLQLLFYSVGIGQISSEVPQNLSASRPQDRQFILSSKKLLLSDSGFYLCAWSVGTGLNEQFFGPGTRLTVL.

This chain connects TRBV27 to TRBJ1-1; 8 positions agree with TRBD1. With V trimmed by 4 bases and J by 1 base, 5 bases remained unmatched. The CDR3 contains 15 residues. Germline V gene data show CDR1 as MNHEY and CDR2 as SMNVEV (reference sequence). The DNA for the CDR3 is TGTGCCAGCAGTTCCCTGACAGGGGAGAACACTGAAGCTTTCTTT. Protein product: CASSSLTGENTEAFF.

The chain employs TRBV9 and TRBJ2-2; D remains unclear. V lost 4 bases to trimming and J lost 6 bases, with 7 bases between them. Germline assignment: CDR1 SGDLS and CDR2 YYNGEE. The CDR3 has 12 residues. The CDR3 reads CASSPVAGELFF. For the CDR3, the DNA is TGTGCCAGCAGCCCCGTCGCCGGGGAGCTGTTTTTT.

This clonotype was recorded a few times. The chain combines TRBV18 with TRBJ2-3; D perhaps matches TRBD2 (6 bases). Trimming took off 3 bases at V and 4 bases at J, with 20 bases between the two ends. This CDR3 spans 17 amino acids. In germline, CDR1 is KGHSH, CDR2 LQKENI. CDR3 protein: CASSPDAGSRGADTQYF. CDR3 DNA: TGTGCCAGCTCACCGGATGCGGGATCCCGAGGGGCAGATACGCAGTATTTT.

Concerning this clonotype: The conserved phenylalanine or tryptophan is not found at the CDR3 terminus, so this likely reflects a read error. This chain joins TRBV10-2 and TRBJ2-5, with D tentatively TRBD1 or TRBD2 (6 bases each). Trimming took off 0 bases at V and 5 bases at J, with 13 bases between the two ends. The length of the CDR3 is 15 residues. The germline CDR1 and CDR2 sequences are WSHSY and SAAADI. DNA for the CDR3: TGCGCCAGCAGTGAGTCAACTCGGGGGCGGGAGACCCAGTACCTC. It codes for CASSESTRGRETQYL.

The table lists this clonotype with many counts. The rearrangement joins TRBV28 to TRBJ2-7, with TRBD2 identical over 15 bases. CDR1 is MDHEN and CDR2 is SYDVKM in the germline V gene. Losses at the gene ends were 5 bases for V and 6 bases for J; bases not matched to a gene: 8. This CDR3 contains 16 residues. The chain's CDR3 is CASSRKGLAGGVEQYF. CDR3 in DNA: TGTGCCAGCAGTCGTAAAGGACTAGCGGGAGGGGTCGAGCAGTACTTC.

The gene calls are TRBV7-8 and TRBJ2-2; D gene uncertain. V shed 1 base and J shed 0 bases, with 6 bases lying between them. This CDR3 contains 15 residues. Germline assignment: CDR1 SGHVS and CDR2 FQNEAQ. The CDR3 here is CASSLDRPNTGELFF. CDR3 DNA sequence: TGTGCCAGCAGCTTAGACAGACCGAACACCGGGGAGCTGTTTTTT.

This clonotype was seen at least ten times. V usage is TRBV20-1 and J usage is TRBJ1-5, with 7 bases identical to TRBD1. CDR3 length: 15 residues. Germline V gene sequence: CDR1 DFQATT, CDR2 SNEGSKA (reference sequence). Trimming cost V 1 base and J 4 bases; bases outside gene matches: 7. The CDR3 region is CSARVRQGRNQPQHF. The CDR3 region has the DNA TGCAGTGCTAGAGTCCGACAGGGACGTAATCAGCCCCAGCATTTT.

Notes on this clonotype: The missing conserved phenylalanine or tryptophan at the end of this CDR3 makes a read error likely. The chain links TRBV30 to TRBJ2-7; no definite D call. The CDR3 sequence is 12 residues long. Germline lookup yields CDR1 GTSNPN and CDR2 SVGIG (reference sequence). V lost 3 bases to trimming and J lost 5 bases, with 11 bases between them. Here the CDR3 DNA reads TGTGCCTGGAGCCCAGGCGGAAACGAGCAGTACATC. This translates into CAWSPGGNEQYI.

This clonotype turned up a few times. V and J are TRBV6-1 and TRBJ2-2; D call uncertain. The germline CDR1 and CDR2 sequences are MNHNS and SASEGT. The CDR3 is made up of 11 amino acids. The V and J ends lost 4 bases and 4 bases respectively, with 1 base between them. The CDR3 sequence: CASSVTGELFF. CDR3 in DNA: TGTGCCAGCAGTGTCACCGGGGAGCTGTTTTTT.

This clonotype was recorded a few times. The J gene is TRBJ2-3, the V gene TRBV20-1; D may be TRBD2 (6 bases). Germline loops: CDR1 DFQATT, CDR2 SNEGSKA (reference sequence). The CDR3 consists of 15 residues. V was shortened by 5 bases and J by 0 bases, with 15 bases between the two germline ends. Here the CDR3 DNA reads TGCAGTGCTGCCCGGGGGACGGCTAGCACAGATACGCAGTATTTT. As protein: CSAARGTASTDTQYF.

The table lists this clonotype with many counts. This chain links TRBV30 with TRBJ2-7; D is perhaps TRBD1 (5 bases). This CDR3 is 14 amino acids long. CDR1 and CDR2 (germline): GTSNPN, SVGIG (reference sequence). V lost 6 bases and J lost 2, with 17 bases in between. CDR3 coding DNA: TGTGCCTGTCGGCGAAACAGGTACCCCTACGAGCAGTACTTC. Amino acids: CACRRNRYPYEQYF.